The 6 T cell receptor beta chains listed next were all sequenced from one sample in a study of CD8 T cells in ankylosing spondylitis. TCRdb reprocessed the 5' RACE reads via MiXCR and lists one record per CDR3 protein. The sample carries roughly 280,000 distinct CDR3 sequences, around 20% recorded once. The sample consisted of blood, either unsorted or a sorted T cell fraction (not recorded which). The receptors originated from a male donor with ankylosing spondylitis or in good health (not recorded which).

This clonotype was seen more than once but under ten times. The genes are TRBV6-1 and TRBJ2-4, with 13 bases that match TRBD2. Germline V CDR1 and CDR2: MNHNS, SASEGT. After removal of 6 bases from V and 8 bases from J, the junction contained 13 bases not matched to a gene. The CDR3 covers 17 residues. CDR3 sequence: CASSPITSGRAADIQYF. In DNA form, the CDR3 reads TGTGCCAGCAGCCCGATAACTAGCGGGAGGGCCGCGGACATTCAGTACTTC.

This clonotype was seen a few times. V gene TRBV20-1 combines with J gene TRBJ2-6; no firm D call. The germline CDR1 and CDR2 sequences are DFQATT and SNEGSKA (reference sequence). The CDR3 has 16 residues. Deletions cut 3 bases from V and 0 bases from J, with 12 bases between. The CDR3 DNA reads as TGCAGTGCTAGCTCCCGACAACGCTCTGGGGCCAACGTCCTGACTTTC. Translated: CSASSRQRSGANVLTF.

The chain recombines TRBV28 with TRBJ2-3; TRBD2 might be the D (5 bases). V gave up 2 bases and J gave up 0 bases, with 9 bases separating them. The germline V gene has CDR1 MDHEN and CDR2 SYDVKM. The CDR3 consists of 15 residues. In DNA, the CDR3 is TGTGCCAGCAGTTTACCGTCGGGAAGCACAGATACGCAGTATTTT. Protein sequence: CASSLPSGSTDTQYF.

This clonotype was seen more than once but under ten times. The chain is built from TRBV6-5 and TRBJ1-4; maybe TRBD1 (5 bases). V was clipped by 0 bases and J by 8 bases, with 13 bases between them. Germline V CDR1 and CDR2: MNHEY, SVGAGI. There are 15 residues in the CDR3. The CDR3 coding sequence is TGTGCCAGCAGTTACTCGGAGGTGGGGGGGGAAAAACTGTTTTTT. This translates into CASSYSEVGGEKLFF.

The chain has TRBV6-2 or TRBV6-3 and TRBJ2-7, with no clear D. V dropped 6 bases and J dropped 3 bases, with 12 bases sitting between them. Per germline, CDR1 MNHEY and CDR2 SVGEGT. CDR3 length: 13 amino acids. The CDR3 loop is CASSSVDFYEQYV. The CDR3 DNA sequence: TGTGCCAGCAGCTCGGTGGATTTCTACGAGCAGTACGTC.

The V gene is TRBV15, the J gene TRBJ2-7; 13 positions match TRBD2. Germline V lookup: CDR1 LNHNV, CDR2 YYDKDF (reference sequence). This CDR3 region has 16 residues. Here the CDR3 reads CTTSRDLTSGRAPQYV. The CDR3 nucleotides read TGTACCACCAGCAGAGATTTAACTAGCGGGAGGGCGCCCCAGTACGTC.